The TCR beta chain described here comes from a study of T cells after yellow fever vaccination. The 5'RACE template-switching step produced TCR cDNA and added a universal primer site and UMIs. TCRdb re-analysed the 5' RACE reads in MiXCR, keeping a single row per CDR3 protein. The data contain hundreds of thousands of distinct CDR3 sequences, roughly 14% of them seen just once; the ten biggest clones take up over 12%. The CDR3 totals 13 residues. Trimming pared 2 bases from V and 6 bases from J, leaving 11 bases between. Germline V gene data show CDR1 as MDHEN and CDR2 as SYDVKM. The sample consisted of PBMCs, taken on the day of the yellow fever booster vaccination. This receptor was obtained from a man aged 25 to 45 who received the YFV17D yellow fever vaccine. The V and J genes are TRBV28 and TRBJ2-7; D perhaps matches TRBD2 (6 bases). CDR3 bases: TGTGCCAGCAGTTTAGCGGGGAACGGCGAGCAGTACTTC. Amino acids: CASSLAGNGEQYF. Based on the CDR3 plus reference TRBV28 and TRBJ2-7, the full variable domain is DVKVTQSSRYLVKRTGEKVFLECVQDMDHENMFWYRQDPGLGLRLIYFSYDVKMKEKGDIPEGYSVSREKKERFSLILESASTNQTSMYLCASSLAGNGEQYFGPGTRLTVT.